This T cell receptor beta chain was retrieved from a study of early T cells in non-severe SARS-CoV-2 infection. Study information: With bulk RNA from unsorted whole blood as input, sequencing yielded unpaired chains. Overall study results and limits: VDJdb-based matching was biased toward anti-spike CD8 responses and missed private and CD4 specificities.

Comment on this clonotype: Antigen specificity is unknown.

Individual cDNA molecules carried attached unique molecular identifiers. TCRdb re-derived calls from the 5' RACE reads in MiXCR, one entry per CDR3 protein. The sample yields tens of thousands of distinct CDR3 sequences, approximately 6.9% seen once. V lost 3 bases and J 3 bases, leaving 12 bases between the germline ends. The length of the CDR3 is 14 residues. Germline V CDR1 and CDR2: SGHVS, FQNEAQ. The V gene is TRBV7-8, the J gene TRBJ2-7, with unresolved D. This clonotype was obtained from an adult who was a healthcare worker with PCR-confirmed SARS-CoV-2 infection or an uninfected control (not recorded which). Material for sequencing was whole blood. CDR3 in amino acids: CASSFSSKGYEQYF. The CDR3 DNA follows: TGTGCCAGCAGCTTTTCGTCGAAGGGCTACGAGCAGTACTTC.